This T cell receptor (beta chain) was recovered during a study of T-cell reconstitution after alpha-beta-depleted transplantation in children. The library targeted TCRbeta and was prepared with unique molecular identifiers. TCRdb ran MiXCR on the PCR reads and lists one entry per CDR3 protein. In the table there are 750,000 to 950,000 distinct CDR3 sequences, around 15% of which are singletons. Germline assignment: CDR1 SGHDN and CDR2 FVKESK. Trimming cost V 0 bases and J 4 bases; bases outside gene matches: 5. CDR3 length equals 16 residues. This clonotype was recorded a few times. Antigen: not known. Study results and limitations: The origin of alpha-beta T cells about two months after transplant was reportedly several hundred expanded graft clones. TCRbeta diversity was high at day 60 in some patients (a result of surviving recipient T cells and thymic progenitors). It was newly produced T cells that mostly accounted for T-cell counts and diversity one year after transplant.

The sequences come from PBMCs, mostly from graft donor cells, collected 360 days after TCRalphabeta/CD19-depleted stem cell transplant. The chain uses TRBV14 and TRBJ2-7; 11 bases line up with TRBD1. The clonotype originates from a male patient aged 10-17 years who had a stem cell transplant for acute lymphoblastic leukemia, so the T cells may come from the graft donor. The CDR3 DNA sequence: TGTGCCAGCAGCCAAGATGGACAGGGGGCAGGGTACGAGCAGTACTTC. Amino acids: CASSQDGQGAGYEQYF.